These T cell receptor beta chains were read from a single sample in a study of cytomegalovirus exposure and HLA in healthy donors. Sequencing was performed with immunoSEQ multiplex PCR; in TCRdb, only in-frame clones are kept and a portion is missing. The repertoire consists of over 120,000 clones, with 78% occurring once and the leading ten covering roughly 2.9%. The sample consisted of PBMCs. These receptors were obtained from a female donor in good health and CMV-seronegative. Both conserved end residues are part of each CDR3. Fields, in order: J gene, D gene, clone size, V gene, CDR3 DNA, CDR3 protein. D genes are given only for firm matches. The size entry is marked missing in some rows and otherwise reads once, few, many or a size class.

J gene: TRBJ2-1
D gene: .
clone size: .
V gene: TRBV29-1
CDR3 DNA: TGCAGCGCCAACCGCGGGACCTGGGATGAGCAGTTCTTC
CDR3 protein: CSANRGTWDEQFF

J gene: TRBJ1-1
D gene: .
clone size: .
V gene: TRBV5-1
CDR3 DNA: TGCGCCAGCAGCTTGGGCGGAGGGACCTCCACTGAAGCTTTCTTT
CDR3 protein: CASSLGGGTSTEAFF

J gene: TRBJ1-5
D gene: .
clone size: .
V gene: TRBV19
CDR3 DNA: TGTGCCAGTAGTACAGGGATTCAGCCCCAGCATTTT
CDR3 protein: CASSTGIQPQHF

J gene: TRBJ1-4
D gene: TRBD1
clone size: .
V gene: TRBV7-9
CDR3 DNA: TGTGCCAGCAGCAAGGGACAGGGGGCAGGTGAAAAACTGTTTTTT
CDR3 protein: CASSKGQGAGEKLFF

J gene: TRBJ2-1
D gene: .
clone size: .
V gene: TRBV10-1
CDR3 DNA: TGCGCCAGCAGTGACGCCGGGGGAGCTGACAATGAGCAGTTCTTC
CDR3 protein: CASSDAGGADNEQFF

J gene: TRBJ1-2
D gene: TRBD1
clone size: once
V gene: TRBV29-1
CDR3 DNA: TGCAGCGTTGGCCGATCGATGGGACAGGGGAATGGCTACACCTTC
CDR3 protein: CSVGRSMGQGNGYTF

J gene: TRBJ2-7
D gene: TRBD1
clone size: .
V gene: TRBV5-1
CDR3 DNA: TGCGCCAGCAGCTCCAGGGGGTACGAGCAGTACTTC
CDR3 protein: CASSSRGYEQYF

J gene: TRBJ2-2
D gene: TRBD2
clone size: .
V gene: TRBV28
CDR3 DNA: TGTGCCAGCAGGCCGGGACTAGCGGACATTTGGAACACCGGGGAGCTGTTTTTT
CDR3 protein: CASRPGLADIWNTGELFF

J gene: TRBJ1-6
D gene: .
clone size: .
V gene: TRBV9
CDR3 DNA: TGTGCCAGCAGCGTTAATCGGGGGGGTTCACCCCTCCACTTT
CDR3 protein: CASSVNRGGSPLHF

J gene: TRBJ1-1
D gene: .
clone size: .
V gene: TRBV29-1
CDR3 DNA: TGCAGCGCTGGTTCCGGACAGAAAGCTTTCTTT
CDR3 protein: CSAGSGQKAFF

J gene: TRBJ1-2
D gene: .
clone size: .
V gene: TRBV19
CDR3 DNA: TGTGCCAGTAGTATAGACTCTCTATATGGCTACACCTTC
CDR3 protein: CASSIDSLYGYTF

J gene: TRBJ2-1
D gene: .
clone size: .
V gene: TRBV19
CDR3 DNA: TGTGCCAGTAGTCCCGCCCGGAGCTCCTACAATGAGCAGTTCTTC
CDR3 protein: CASSPARSSYNEQFF

J gene: TRBJ1-3
D gene: .
clone size: once
V gene: TRBV7-3
CDR3 DNA: TGTGCCAGCAGCTTAACCGTCTGGGGCAGGGTAAACGGAAACACCATATATTTT
CDR3 protein: CASSLTVWGRVNGNTIYF

J gene: TRBJ2-5
D gene: TRBD1
clone size: .
V gene: TRBV9
CDR3 DNA: TGTGCCAGCAGCGTTAGGGGGACAGACATGAGGGAGACCCAGTACTTC
CDR3 protein: CASSVRGTDMRETQYF

J gene: TRBJ2-2
D gene: .
clone size: .
V gene: TRBV9
CDR3 DNA: TGTGCCAGCAGCGTAGGTCGTCTGAACACCGGGGAGCTGTTTTTT
CDR3 protein: CASSVGRLNTGELFF

J gene: TRBJ1-1
D gene: TRBD1
clone size: once
V gene: TRBV7-9
CDR3 DNA: TGTGCCAGCAGCTTAGCGCCAGGGGGCAAAACTGAAGCTTTCTTT
CDR3 protein: CASSLAPGGKTEAFF

J gene: TRBJ1-1
D gene: TRBD1
clone size: .
V gene: TRBV5-1
CDR3 DNA: TGCGCCAGCAGCACCTGGGACAGGGGTGAAGCTTTCTTT
CDR3 protein: CASSTWDRGEAFF

J gene: TRBJ2-2
D gene: .
clone size: once
V gene: TRBV5-1
CDR3 DNA: TGCGCCAGTCAGGAAGCCATTACCGGGGAGCTGTTTTTT
CDR3 protein: CASQEAITGELFF

J gene: TRBJ1-1
D gene: TRBD1
clone size: few
V gene: TRBV6-5
CDR3 DNA: TGTGCCAGCAGACGACAGGGGTGGGCTGAAGCTTTCTTT
CDR3 protein: CASRRQGWAEAFF

J gene: TRBJ2-1
D gene: TRBD1
clone size: .
V gene: TRBV2
CDR3 DNA: TGTGCCAGCAGTGATTCAGGGACAGGGAAAAGGAATGAGCAGTTCTTC
CDR3 protein: CASSDSGTGKRNEQFF

J gene: TRBJ1-3
D gene: .
clone size: .
V gene: TRBV10-3
CDR3 DNA: TGTGCCATCAGTGGGTATAGTTCTGGAAACACCATATATTTT
CDR3 protein: CAISGYSSGNTIYF

J gene: TRBJ2-7
D gene: .
clone size: .
V gene: TRBV28
CDR3 DNA: TGTGCCAGCAGTTTAGGACATCCCTACGAGCAGTACTTC
CDR3 protein: CASSLGHPYEQYF

J gene: TRBJ2-3
D gene: .
clone size: .
V gene: TRBV7-6
CDR3 DNA: TGTGCCAGCAGCCGGAGGGAAGGGAGAACAGATACGCAGTATTTT
CDR3 protein: CASSRREGRTDTQYF

J gene: TRBJ1-2
D gene: .
clone size: .
V gene: TRBV5-4
CDR3 DNA: TGTGCCAGCAGCTTGCAGTCGGGGGGAAGCTACCCCTTC
CDR3 protein: CASSLQSGGSYPF

J gene: TRBJ2-2
D gene: TRBD2
clone size: .
V gene: TRBV28
CDR3 DNA: TGTGCCAGCAGCCAACCGGTGATGGGACTAGCGACCGGGGAGCTGTTTTTT
CDR3 protein: CASSQPVMGLATGELFF

J gene: TRBJ1-5
D gene: TRBD1
clone size: .
V gene: TRBV18
CDR3 DNA: TGTGCCAGCTCACGGACAGGGAAGCCCCAGCATTTT
CDR3 protein: CASSRTGKPQHF